Shown below are 32 T cell receptor beta chains from a single sample sequenced in a study of T cell repertoires in cytomegalovirus infection. TCRdb called the reads again in MiXCR, with one record for every CDR3 protein. Here the sample spans more than 110,000 distinct CDR3 sequences, 32% being singletons. Their cognate antigens are unknown. The material sequenced was CD8+ T cells from cultured PBMCs, taken from culture after CMV antigen stimulation. These receptors all stem from a human donor in good health (CMV status not recorded). Some clones in this sample may be carry-over from other donors' samples.

V and J are TRBV12-3 or TRBV12-4 and TRBJ2-5, with D maybe TRBD2 (6 bases). The germline V and J ends were trimmed by 4 bases and 3 bases, with 21 bases remaining between them. The CDR3 spans 17 residues. The CDR3 nucleotides are TGTGCCAGCAGTTCTACCGATGCCGGGACTTTGAAAGAGACCCAGTACTTC. Its protein is CASSSTDAGTLKETQYF.

This clonotype was observed at least ten times. The chain recombines TRBV7-6 with TRBJ2-1; weak D call: TRBD2 (5 bases). CDR1 is SGHVS and CDR2 is FNYEAQ in the germline V gene. Trimming stripped 7 bases from V and 9 bases from J, with 16 bases between. The CDR3 is 13 amino acids. This CDR3 reads CASTEGALGEQFF. The CDR3 region has the DNA TGTGCCAGCACCGAGGGAGCGCTGGGTGAGCAGTTCTTC. Using reference TRBV7-6 and TRBJ2-1 for the parts outside the CDR3, the full variable domain is GAGVSQSPRYKVTKRGQDVALRCDPISGHVSLYWYRQALGQGPEFLTYFNYEAQQDKSGLPNDRFSAERPEGSISTLTIQRTEQRDSAMYRCASTEGALGEQFFGPGTRLTVL.

The chain has TRBV19 and TRBJ2-1; 9 positions match TRBD1. The CDR3 has 15 residues. Losses at the gene ends were 5 bases for V and 1 base for J; bases not matched to a gene: 3. From germline, CDR1 is LNHDA and CDR2 SQIVND (reference sequence). CDR3 sequence reads: CASSEDRGSYNEQFF. The CDR3 DNA follows: TGTGCCAGTAGTGAGGACAGGGGTTCCTACAATGAGCAGTTCTTC. Based on the CDR3 plus reference TRBV19 and TRBJ2-1, the full variable domain is DGGITQSPKYLFRKEGQNVTLSCEQNLNHDAMYWYRQDPGQGLRLIYYSQIVNDFQKGDIAEGYSVSREKKESFPLTVTSAQKNPTAFYLCASSEDRGSYNEQFFGPGTRLTVL.

This clonotype came up many times. V usage is TRBV12-3 or TRBV12-4 and J usage is TRBJ1-1; 9 nucleotides match TRBD1. Trimming cost V 7 bases and J 0 bases; bases outside gene matches: 18. The CDR3 is 19 amino acids. Here the CDR3 reads CASNHFLGTGRWVNTEAFF. CDR3 DNA: TGTGCCAGCAACCACTTTTTAGGGACAGGGCGTTGGGTGAACACTGAAGCTTTCTTT.

The chain combines TRBV5-4 with TRBJ2-2; 7 bases align to TRBD1. The CDR3 consists of 15 residues. The J segment lost 6 bases and the V segment lost 0 bases, leaving 5 bases of the junction unmatched. The V gene's germline CDR1 is SGHNT and CDR2 YYREEE (reference sequence). DNA for the CDR3: TGTGCCAGCAGCTTGGGGGACAGAAGATCCGGGGAGCTGTTTTTT. It translates to CASSLGDRRSGELFF.

The chain couples TRBV7-6 to TRBJ2-2; TRBD2 matches 8 bases. The germline gives CDR1 SGHVS, CDR2 FNYEAQ. Trimming took 0 bases from V and 7 from J; bases not matched to a gene: 4. The CDR3 extends over 15 amino acids. DNA for the CDR3: TGTGCCAGCAGCTTAGCCGGGGGGGCCGGCGGGGAGCTGTTTTTT. It specifies CASSLAGGAGGELFF.

The chain employs TRBV11-3 and TRBJ2-5; D gene uncertain. The CDR3 runs to 15 residues. The germline CDR1 and CDR2 sequences are SGHNT and YENEEA. Between the trimmed V and J ends, which lost 0 bases and 0 bases, there was a span of 8 bases. CDR3 nucleotide sequence: TGTGCCAGCAGCTTAGATTCAAAGTACCAAGAGACCCAGTACTTC. Protein sequence: CASSLDSKYQETQYF.

J is TRBJ2-7 and V is TRBV19, with 10 bases identical to TRBD1. The CDR3 extends over 13 amino acids. Trimming at V came to 4 bases and at J to 7 bases, leaving 4 bases not matched to a gene. Germline-derived CDR1 and CDR2 are LNHDA and SQIVND (reference sequence). DNA of the CDR3: TGTGCCAGTAGTAAGGACAGGGGGTTGGAGCAGTACTTC. Translating it yields CASSKDRGLEQYF.

Only a few counts were recorded for this clonotype. As DNA, the CDR3 is TGTGCCAGTAGTAGGAAGTACGATACGCAGTATTTT. It codes for CASSRKYDTQYF. The rearrangement uses TRBV19 and TRBJ2-3; D is ambiguous. Germline assignment: CDR1 LNHDA and CDR2 SQIVND (reference sequence). The CDR3 runs 12 residues. With 4 bases removed from V and 6 bases from J, the gap between germline ends came to 8 bases.

This clonotype came up a few times. The rearrangement joins TRBV10-3 to TRBJ1-1; D gene ambiguous. V was shortened by 2 bases and J by 4 bases, with 8 bases between the two germline ends. The germline gives CDR1 ENHRY, CDR2 SYGVKD. CDR3 length: 13 residues. CDR3 in amino acids: CAISEALTTEAFF. The CDR3 DNA follows: TGTGCCATCAGTGAGGCGTTGACCACTGAAGCTTTCTTT.

The chain is built from TRBV12-3 or TRBV12-4 and TRBJ2-5; 9 bases are a match to TRBD2. The CDR3 loop spans 15 amino acids. Losses at the gene ends were 6 bases for V and 5 bases for J; bases not matched to a gene: 10. The CDR3 here is CASRNGRGGQETQYF. The CDR3 DNA follows: TGTGCCAGCAGAAACGGGCGGGGGGGCCAGGAGACCCAGTACTTC.

This clonotype was recorded many times. The chain joins TRBV7-6 to TRBJ2-2; perhaps D is TRBD1 or TRBD2 (6 bases each). From germline, CDR1 is SGHVS and CDR2 FNYEAQ. Trimming shortened V by 2 bases and J by 4 bases, and 11 bases separated the two germline ends. CDR3 size: 15 residues. The chain's CDR3 is CASSLRGDGTGELFF. The CDR3 bases are TGTGCCAGCAGCTTAAGGGGGGATGGCACCGGGGAGCTGTTTTTT.

The sample holds a few counts of this clonotype. The chain employs TRBV5-1 and TRBJ2-1, with 7 bases fitting TRBD1. Looked up from germline, CDR1 is SGHRS and CDR2 is YFSETQ. The CDR3 runs 15 residues. V was clipped by 4 bases and J by 4 bases; unmatched bases: 8. The CDR3 nucleotides are TGCGCCAGCAGCATTGCCGACAGGGTTTACAATGAGCAGTTCTTC. Protein product: CASSIADRVYNEQFF.

The chain uses TRBV7-6 and TRBJ2-3; 10 bases line up with TRBD2. Germline CDR1 SGHVS, CDR2 FNYEAQ. V dropped 0 bases and J dropped 0; count of bases not matched to a gene: 6. This CDR3 region has 18 residues. The CDR3 here is CASSLALAAGGSTDTQYF. Written as DNA, the CDR3 is TGTGCCAGCAGCTTAGCCCTCGCAGCGGGGGGGAGCACAGATACGCAGTATTTT.

In its sample, this clonotype was seen a few times. In DNA form, the CDR3 reads TGTGCCAGCAGTTGGGACGGATTCAATCAGCCCCAGCATTTT. This gives the protein CASSWDGFNQPQHF. The chain joins TRBV12-3 or TRBV12-4 to TRBJ1-5; D might be TRBD1 (5 bases). Between the trimmed V and J ends, which lost 4 bases and 3 bases, there was a span of 10 bases. This CDR3 comprises 14 residues.

This chain links TRBV11-3 with TRBJ2-3; 15 bases agree with TRBD2. Germline trimming cut 0 bases from V and 1 base from J; bases unmatched to any gene: 8. The CDR3 extends over 20 amino acids. Germline lookup yields CDR1 SGHNT and CDR2 YENEEA. The CDR3, as DNA: TGTGCCAGCAGCTTAGACGGCGGACTAGCGGGGGGGCCTGGCACAGATACGCAGTATTTT. Encoded protein: CASSLDGGLAGGPGTDTQYF.

J is TRBJ2-1 and V is TRBV7-9, with 7 bases that match TRBD1. This CDR3 has 16 amino acids. From germline, CDR1 is SEHNR and CDR2 FQNEAQ (reference sequence). Trimming cost V 5 bases and J 2 bases; bases outside gene matches: 9. This CDR3 is CASSPVDRLTYNEQFF. The CDR3 coding sequence is TGTGCCAGCAGCCCAGTGGACAGGTTGACCTACAATGAGCAGTTCTTC.

The CDR3 loop reads CASSLGEGPGELFF. The DNA of the CDR3 is TGTGCCAGCAGCTTAGGAGAAGGTCCCGGGGAGCTGTTTTTT. The rearrangement links TRBV7-9 to TRBJ2-2, with unresolved D. Trimming removed 1 base at V and 6 bases at J, with 9 bases between. The CDR3 loop spans 14 amino acids. CDR1 and CDR2 from the germline V gene are SEHNR and FQNEAQ (reference sequence).

J is TRBJ1-1 and V is TRBV20-1; a weak D match, TRBD1 (6 bases). The V gene lost 0 bases and the J gene lost 3 bases, with 14 bases spanning the gap. CDR1 DFQATT and CDR2 SNEGSKA come from the germline V gene (reference sequence). This CDR3 is 15 amino acids long. The CDR3 region is CSARDIRGRDTEAFF. The CDR3 nucleotides are TGCAGTGCTAGAGATATCAGGGGCCGGGACACTGAAGCTTTCTTT.

The sample holds many counts of this clonotype. The chain couples TRBV13 to TRBJ2-3, with 12 bases identical to TRBD1. Germline V gene sequence: CDR1 PRHDT, CDR2 FYEKMQ (reference sequence). The ends lost 5 bases at V and 9 bases at J; junction bases unmatched: 6. This CDR3 contains 14 residues. The CDR3 DNA reads as TGTGCCAGCAGCCCAAGGGGGACAGGGGGCACGCAGTATTTT. It translates to CASSPRGTGGTQYF.

This sequence joins TRBV19 and TRBJ1-1; possibly TRBD1 for D (6 bases). The CDR3 loop spans 13 amino acids. The germline CDR1 and CDR2 sequences are LNHDA and SQIVND (reference sequence). V dropped 9 bases and J dropped 6 bases, with 17 bases sitting between them. DNA for the CDR3: TGTGCCAGCATCAGGGGTTGGGCGTCTGAAGCTTTCTTT. Translated: CASIRGWASEAFF.

The rearrangement joins TRBV20-1 to TRBJ1-1; 7 bases agree with TRBD1. The CDR3 covers 16 residues. Germline CDR1 and CDR2: DFQATT and SNEGSKA (reference sequence). Trimming at V came to 6 bases and at J to 4 bases, leaving 17 bases not matched to a gene. CDR3 in amino acids: CSATTGRRTRGTEAFF. The CDR3 DNA reads as TGCAGTGCCACGACAGGGCGGAGGACAAGGGGCACTGAAGCTTTCTTT.

This chain joins TRBV28 and TRBJ2-7; unclear D gene. This CDR3 spans 11 amino acids. Germline loops: CDR1 MDHEN, CDR2 SYDVKM. V was shortened by 11 bases and J by 3 bases, with 11 bases between the two germline ends. CDR3 residues: CASAMGYEQYF. CDR3 bases: TGTGCCTCTGCCATGGGCTACGAGCAGTACTTC.

This chain connects TRBV28 to TRBJ2-1; 11 positions match TRBD2. The CDR3 has 15 residues. Germline CDR1 is MDHEN and CDR2 is SYDVKM. V shed 6 bases, J shed 2 bases, and the junction held 3 bases outside the gene matches. The CDR3, as DNA: TGTGCCAGCAGCAGACTAGCGGGGCCCTACAATGAGCAGTTCTTC. Translated: CASSRLAGPYNEQFF. The complete variable domain, with remaining parts taken from reference TRBV28 and TRBJ2-1, reads DVKVTQSSRYLVKRTGEKVFLECVQDMDHENMFWYRQDPGLGLRLIYFSYDVKMKEKGDIPEGYSVSREKKERFSLILESASTNQTSMYLCASSRLAGPYNEQFFGPGTRLTVL.

This chain uses TRBV7-9 with TRBJ2-7, with 9 positions matching TRBD1. CDR3 length equals 13 residues. Germline-derived CDR1 and CDR2 are SEHNR and FQNEAQ (reference sequence). V lost 8 bases to trimming and J lost 3 bases; unmatched junction nucleotides: 5. Here the CDR3 DNA reads TGTGCCAGCGAAGCGACAGGGGGCTACGAGCAGTACTTC. Its protein product is CASEATGGYEQYF.

This clonotype was seen a single time. The J gene is TRBJ2-7, the V gene TRBV27, with 9 bases identical to TRBD1. V shed 6 bases, J shed 4 bases, and the junction held 7 bases outside the gene matches. The CDR3 sequence is 14 residues long. The V gene's germline CDR1 is MNHEY and CDR2 SMNVEV (reference sequence). CDR3 nucleotides: TGTGCCAGCAGGGGGGGGACAGGGTTATACGAGCAGTACTTC. Encoded protein: CASRGGTGLYEQYF.

This clonotype was picked up a small number of times. The chain joins TRBV4-1 to TRBJ2-7; 8 nucleotides align to TRBD2. The CDR3 is 15 amino acids. V lost 4 bases, J lost 6 bases, and 11 bases stayed unmatched. Germline V CDR1 and CDR2: MGHRA, YSYEKL. CDR3 in DNA: TGCGCCAGCAGCCTTTCGCAGGGACTAGGTTTCGAGCAGTACTTC. Residues: CASSLSQGLGFEQYF.

This clonotype was detected a few times. This chain connects TRBV27 to TRBJ1-6, with TRBD1 identical over 7 bases. Germline CDR1 MNHEY, CDR2 SMNVEV (reference sequence). There are 16 residues in the CDR3. V lost 3 bases, J lost 4 bases, and 6 bases stayed unmatched. CDR3 DNA sequence: TGTGCCAGCAGTTTGATGGCAGGGGGTTATAATTCACCCCTCCACTTT. Its translation is CASSLMAGGYNSPLHF.

Many counts were recorded for this clonotype. The chain employs TRBV7-6 and TRBJ2-3; TRBD2 matches 7 bases. Trimming cost V 5 bases and J 4 bases; bases outside gene matches: 12. Germline V gene data show CDR1 as SGHVS and CDR2 as FNYEAQ. CDR3 size: 16 residues. The DNA for the CDR3 is TGTGCCAGCAGCCTCGTGGGGGGGGAAGGGGCAGATACGCAGTATTTT. Translated, it gives CASSLVGGEGADTQYF.

In this sample, this clonotype turned up a few times. The chain recombines TRBV16 with TRBJ2-7; 8 positions agree with TRBD1. CDR3 length equals 17 residues. J gave up 1 base and V 1 base, and 9 bases lay outside the gene matches. Per germline, CDR1 KGHSY and CDR2 FQNENV. The CDR3 loop is CASSQYVRDRTSYEQYF. CDR3 DNA: TGTGCCAGCAGCCAATACGTCAGGGACAGGACATCCTACGAGCAGTACTTC.

The V gene is TRBV7-2, the J gene TRBJ2-3; a weak D match, TRBD2 (7 bases). The CDR3 totals 15 residues. Germline loops: CDR1 SGHTA, CDR2 FQGNSA. With 5 bases removed from V and 2 bases from J, the gap between germline ends came to 14 bases. The CDR3 region is CASSLWGGATDTQYF. The CDR3 coding sequence is TGTGCCAGCAGCCTATGGGGGGGGGCCACAGATACGCAGTATTTT. The whole variable domain, filled in from reference TRBV7-2 and TRBJ2-3, reads GAGVSQSPSNKVTEKGKDVELRCDPISGHTALYWYRQSLGQGLEFLIYFQGNSAPDKSGLPSDRFSAERTGGSVSTLTIQRTQQEDSAVYLCASSLWGGATDTQYFGPGTRLTVL.

The chain joins TRBV7-9 to TRBJ2-1; D is perhaps TRBD2 (5 bases). The CDR3 extends over 14 amino acids. The germline V gene encodes CDR1 SEHNR and CDR2 FQNEAQ (reference sequence). The V gene lost 5 bases and the J gene lost 5 bases, with 13 bases spanning the gap. The chain's CDR3 is CASSLNSGNNEQFF. CDR3 DNA: TGTGCCAGCAGCCTGAACTCGGGGAACAATGAGCAGTTCTTC.